The rows below give T cell receptor beta chains drawn from one sample of a study of blood T cell repertoires in COVID-19. Repertoires were generated with immunoSEQ multiplex PCR, while TCRdb's copy carries only in-frame clones and drops some. The sample shows roughly 100,000 clones, about four fifths of them seen only once. Sequencing input: peripheral blood. The source of these receptors is a woman of 80 years or more with acute or convalescent COVID-19. CDR3s include the opening cysteine and the closing phenylalanine or tryptophan. Fields, in order: D gene, V gene, clone size, J gene, CDR3 DNA, CDR3 protein. The D gene is left open where the match is weak. A row's size may be missing; if present it is once, few, many or a size class.

>.|TRBV11-2|.|TRBJ1-1
TGTGCCAGCAGCTTGGCAGGGCTGAACACTGAAGCTTTCTTT
CASSLAGLNTEAFF
>.|TRBV7-2|.|TRBJ1-5
TGTGCCAGCAGCACACCTAATCAGCCCCAGCATTTT
CASSTPNQPQHF
>TRBD2|TRBV24-1|.|TRBJ2-7
TGTGCCACCAGTGATTCCGGGACTAGACACTACGAGCAGTACTTC
CATSDSGTRHYEQYF
>TRBD2|TRBV12-5|.|TRBJ2-1
TGTGCTAGTGGTCGACTAACTAGCGGCGGACACAATGAGCAGTTCTTC
CASGRLTSGGHNEQFF
>TRBD2|TRBV4-2|.|TRBJ2-3
TGTGCCAGCAGCCAAGGTCTTAGCGGGAGCGTGGACTACACAGATACGCAGTATTTT
CASSQGLSGSVDYTDTQYF
>TRBD1|TRBV27|.|TRBJ2-7
TGTGCCAGCAGTTTATCAGGGGGCGGCCCCTACGAGCAGTACTTC
CASSLSGGGPYEQYF
>.|TRBV12-3/TRBV12-4|.|TRBJ2-3
TGTGCCAGCAGCAAGACAAGCACAGATACGCAGTATTTT
CASSKTSTDTQYF
>.|TRBV28|.|TRBJ1-2
TGTGCCAGCAGCCCCGGACACGTCTATGGCTACACCTTC
CASSPGHVYGYTF
>.|TRBV19|.|TRBJ2-7
TGTGCCAGTAGCCCGGGATTTACCTACGAGCAGTACTTC
CASSPGFTYEQYF
>.|TRBV28|.|TRBJ2-5
TGTGCCAGCAGTTTTGGTAGTATGGAGACCCAGTACTTC
CASSFGSMETQYF
>.|TRBV10-3|few|TRBJ1-2
TGTGCCATCAGTGAATCAGGGGACGGCTACACCTTC
CAISESGDGYTF
>TRBD1|TRBV10-3|.|TRBJ1-2
TGTGCCATCAGTGGGCACGGGACAGGGGCTGCCCAGAAAGGTGGCTACACCTTC
CAISGHGTGAAQKGGYTF
>.|TRBV6-5|.|TRBJ2-7
TGTGCCAGCACCTTTCTTGGGGGGAGTTACGAGCAGTACTTC
CASTFLGGSYEQYF
>TRBD1|TRBV6-5|.|TRBJ1-2
TGTGCCAGCAGGTACCGACAGGGGGCCACAATCTATGGCTACACCTTC
CASRYRQGATIYGYTF
>TRBD1|TRBV27|.|TRBJ1-6
TGTGCCAGCAGTTTACAGGGGGCGGCATCCCTCCACTTT
CASSLQGAASLHF
>TRBD1|TRBV5-1|.|TRBJ1-2
TGCGCCAGCAGCTTGGACGGGACAGAAGCTTATGGCTACACCTTC
CASSLDGTEAYGYTF
>TRBD1|TRBV7-3|.|TRBJ1-4
TGTGCCAGCAGCCCCCGGGACAGCCAAACTAATGAAAAACTGTTTTTT
CASSPRDSQTNEKLFF
>TRBD1|TRBV27|.|TRBJ1-2
TGTGCCAGCAAAGGTGACAGGGCTAACTATGGCTACACCTTC
CASKGDRANYGYTF
>.|TRBV12-3/TRBV12-4|.|TRBJ2-1
TGTGCCAGCAGTTTAAACAACTACAATGAGCAGTTCTTC
CASSLNNYNEQFF
>.|TRBV5-5|.|TRBJ1-3
TGTGCCAGCAGCTTTCGGGGGGGAGACACCATATATTTT
CASSFRGGDTIYF
>TRBD1|TRBV4-2|.|TRBJ2-4
TGTGCCAGCAGCCAAGCGTTCGGGACAGGAGGGGGTCTAGCCAAAAACATTCAGTACTTC
CASSQAFGTGGGLAKNIQYF
>.|TRBV30|.|TRBJ2-5
TGTGCCTGGAGTGCGGTTGGAGGAGAGACCCAGTACTTC
CAWSAVGGETQYF
>TRBD2|TRBV9|.|TRBJ2-5
TGTGCCAGCAGCGTAGGCGGGAGGGGCGAAGAGACCCAGTACTTC
CASSVGGRGEETQYF
>TRBD1|TRBV5-8|.|TRBJ1-6
TGTGCCAGCAGCCGGACAGGGTTTATTCTGGATAATTCACCCCTCCACTTT
CASSRTGFILDNSPLHF
>TRBD2|TRBV6-2/TRBV6-3|once|TRBJ2-5
TGTGCCAGCAGTCCGGGACTAGCGGGAGTAGAGACCCAGTACTTC
CASSPGLAGVETQYF
>.|TRBV5-1|.|TRBJ2-4
TGCGCCAGCAGCCCCTGGGAGTCGGCCAAAAACATTCAGTACTTC
CASSPWESAKNIQYF
>.|TRBV27|.|TRBJ1-1
TGTGCCAGCAAGCCTCAGACAGGGAACACTGAAGCTTTCTTT
CASKPQTGNTEAFF
>.|TRBV20-1|once|TRBJ2-2
TGCAGTGTTAGTTTACTAAACAGGAGGGCCGGGGAGCTGTTTTTT
CSVSLLNRRAGELFF
>.|TRBV7-9|.|TRBJ1-6
TGTGCCAGCAGCTTAGAGGAGGTCAATTCACCCCTCCACTTT
CASSLEEVNSPLHF
>.|TRBV21-1|few|TRBJ1-1
TGTGCCAGTTCAGAAGCTTTCTTT
CASSEAFF
>.|TRBV30|few|TRBJ1-6
TGTGCCTGGAGTGTCCCGGGGGGGGGCTCTAATTCACCCCTCCACTTT
CAWSVPGGGSNSPLHF
>TRBD1|TRBV18|.|TRBJ1-2
TGTGCCAGCTCACCAGGAGCCGGGACAGAAGGAGGCTACACCTTC
CASSPGAGTEGGYTF